What follows is one T cell receptor beta chain and its context. Its antigen remains unknown. Stated time point: baseline pretreatment blood. The sample's treatment: 15 Gy SBRT to primary tumor, nephrectomy 4 weeks later. Serial blood draws occurred at baseline and 2 and 4 weeks post-SBRT. The record originates from a study of radiation and T cells in renal cell carcinoma. Study observations and caveats: In blood, top tumor clones expanded by 2 weeks, shrinking by 4.

TCRdb's copy holds only in-frame clones and misses some; the assay was immunoSEQ multiplex PCR. The data show 110,000 to 150,000 clones, roughly 83% seen once. Germline CDR1 and CDR2: PRHDT and FYEKMQ (reference sequence). Losses at the gene ends were 0 bases for V and 3 bases for J; bases not matched to a gene: 4. This CDR3 comprises 16 residues. This sequence was found in a woman in her fifties or sixties with renal cell carcinoma. This specimen was blood, taken from a patient whose treatment included radiotherapy and nephrectomy. This sequence joins TRBV13 and TRBJ2-3; 9 nucleotides line up with TRBD1. The CDR3 DNA is TGTGCCAGCAGCTTAGGCCTACAGGGGGCTACAGATACGCAGTATTTT. Translating it yields CASSLGLQGATDTQYF.